This is a list of T cell receptor beta chains from one sample in a study of OX40 agonist ivuxolimab in advanced cancers. This table comes from immunoSEQ multiplex PCR, and its TCRdb copy is limited to in-frame clones, with some not included. Here the sample spans more than 50,000 clones, around 83% being singletons. Sequences were derived from CD4+ or CD8+ T cells sorted from blood, sampled in a trial of the OX40 agonist ivuxolimab. These receptors were collected from an adult with an advanced solid tumor such as melanoma, head and neck, liver or kidney cancer. The CDR3 runs from the conserved cysteine through the conserved F or W. The D gene is left open where the match is weak. Size is stated for part of the rows, as once, few or many counts, or as a class when the clone is expanded.

j_call: TRBJ2-7
v_call: TRBV6-5
d_call: .
clone_size: once
cdr3_aa: CASRRTLDVYEQYF
cdr3_nt: TGTGCCAGCAGGCGAACGTTGGACGTTTACGAGCAGTACTTC

j_call: TRBJ2-2
v_call: TRBV19
d_call: .
clone_size: once
cdr3_aa: CASSRQETTGELFF
cdr3_nt: TGTGCCAGTAGTAGGCAGGAGACCACCGGGGAGCTGTTTTTT

j_call: TRBJ2-1
v_call: TRBV15
d_call: .
clone_size: .
cdr3_aa: CATSRGEDEQFF
cdr3_nt: TGTGCCACCAGCAGGGGGGAGGATGAGCAGTTCTTC

j_call: TRBJ2-4
v_call: TRBV6-1
d_call: .
clone_size: .
cdr3_aa: CASSEGVAGQAKNIQYF
cdr3_nt: TGTGCCAGCAGTGAAGGCGTCGCGGGTCAGGCCAAAAACATTCAGTACTTC

j_call: TRBJ2-7
v_call: TRBV18
d_call: TRBD2
clone_size: .
cdr3_aa: CASSPPLSGRLSYEQYF
cdr3_nt: TGTGCCAGCTCACCACCGCTCAGCGGGAGGCTCTCCTACGAGCAGTACTTC

j_call: TRBJ1-1
v_call: TRBV29-1
d_call: .
clone_size: .
cdr3_aa: CSTFSGSHNTEAFF
cdr3_nt: TGCAGCACCTTTTCGGGGAGTCATAACACTGAAGCTTTCTTT

j_call: TRBJ2-7
v_call: TRBV19
d_call: TRBD2
clone_size: .
cdr3_aa: CASSSQAGGSYEQYF
cdr3_nt: TGTGCCAGTAGTAGTCAAGCGGGGGGCTCCTACGAGCAGTACTTC

j_call: TRBJ2-1
v_call: TRBV15
d_call: TRBD1
clone_size: .
cdr3_aa: CATSRRGTGDHNEQFF
cdr3_nt: TGTGCCACCAGCAGACGGGGGACAGGGGACCACAATGAGCAGTTCTTC

j_call: TRBJ2-1
v_call: TRBV14
d_call: TRBD2
clone_size: .
cdr3_aa: CASSPGLGYNEQFF
cdr3_nt: TGTGCCAGCAGCCCGGGACTAGGGTACAATGAGCAGTTCTTC

j_call: TRBJ2-7
v_call: TRBV6-1
d_call: .
clone_size: few
cdr3_aa: CASSVGTYEQYF
cdr3_nt: TGTGCCAGCAGTGTTGGGACCTACGAGCAGTACTTC

j_call: TRBJ2-7
v_call: TRBV2
d_call: TRBD2
clone_size: .
cdr3_aa: CASSEASGNIYEQYF
cdr3_nt: TGTGCCAGCAGTGAAGCTAGCGGGAACATCTACGAGCAGTACTTC

j_call: TRBJ2-1
v_call: TRBV29-1
d_call: .
clone_size: .
cdr3_aa: CSASSTSSYNEQFF
cdr3_nt: TGCAGCGCCAGCTCTACCAGCTCCTACAATGAGCAGTTCTTC

j_call: TRBJ1-2
v_call: TRBV9
d_call: .
clone_size: .
cdr3_aa: CASSVGGKVYGYTF
cdr3_nt: TGTGCCAGCAGCGTCGGGGGTAAGGTCTATGGCTACACCTTC

j_call: TRBJ2-3
v_call: TRBV5-4
d_call: .
clone_size: .
cdr3_aa: CASSRSTDTQYF
cdr3_nt: TGTGCCAGCAGCCGGAGCACAGATACGCAGTATTTT

j_call: TRBJ1-2
v_call: TRBV4-1
d_call: .
clone_size: .
cdr3_aa: CASSQVGDYGYTF
cdr3_nt: TGCGCCAGCAGCCAAGTAGGAGACTATGGCTACACCTTC

j_call: TRBJ1-4
v_call: TRBV9
d_call: .
clone_size: .
cdr3_aa: CASSSSTPGEKLFF
cdr3_nt: TGTGCCAGCAGCTCGTCCACACCGGGTGAAAAACTGTTTTTT

j_call: TRBJ2-3
v_call: TRBV19
d_call: TRBD1
clone_size: .
cdr3_aa: CASSISPPGTGSTDTQYF
cdr3_nt: TGTGCCAGTAGTATATCGCCCCCCGGGACAGGAAGCACAGATACGCAGTATTTT

j_call: TRBJ2-7
v_call: TRBV4-1
d_call: .
clone_size: .
cdr3_aa: CASSQGPGKTYEQYF
cdr3_nt: TGCGCCAGCAGCCAAGGTCCCGGGAAAACCTACGAGCAGTACTTC

j_call: TRBJ1-4
v_call: TRBV5-5
d_call: TRBD1
clone_size: .
cdr3_aa: CASSTQGSEDEKLFF
cdr3_nt: TGTGCCAGCAGCACACAGGGGAGTGAAGATGAAAAACTGTTTTTT

j_call: TRBJ2-2
v_call: TRBV4-1
d_call: .
clone_size: .
cdr3_aa: CASSQADFHGELFF
cdr3_nt: TGCGCCAGCAGCCAAGCCGACTTTCACGGGGAGCTGTTTTTT

j_call: TRBJ1-1
v_call: TRBV25-1
d_call: .
clone_size: .
cdr3_aa: CASSEPPGLFAFF
cdr3_nt: TGTGCCAGCAGTGAGCCCCCAGGGCTCTTCGCTTTCTTT

j_call: TRBJ2-2
v_call: TRBV2
d_call: .
clone_size: .
cdr3_aa: CASRNDRNTGELFF
cdr3_nt: TGTGCCAGCAGGAACGACAGAAACACCGGGGAGCTGTTTTTT

j_call: TRBJ2-7
v_call: TRBV7-2
d_call: .
clone_size: .
cdr3_aa: CASSLDGSGYEQYF
cdr3_nt: TGTGCCAGCAGCTTGGACGGCTCAGGGTACGAGCAGTACTTC

j_call: TRBJ2-7
v_call: TRBV7-9
d_call: .
clone_size: few
cdr3_aa: CASSHGDSHYEQYF
cdr3_nt: TGTGCCAGCAGTCACGGAGACAGCCACTACGAGCAGTACTTC

j_call: TRBJ2-3
v_call: TRBV28
d_call: TRBD2
clone_size: .
cdr3_aa: CASRLAGGTDTQYF
cdr3_nt: TGTGCCAGCAGATTAGCGGGAGGCACAGATACGCAGTATTTT

j_call: TRBJ1-2
v_call: TRBV7-9
d_call: TRBD1
clone_size: .
cdr3_aa: CASSLDRGDGYTF
cdr3_nt: TGTGCCAGCAGCTTAGACAGGGGAGATGGCTACACCTTC

j_call: TRBJ2-5
v_call: TRBV6-5
d_call: .
clone_size: .
cdr3_aa: CASSPSTGLRETQYF
cdr3_nt: TGTGCCAGCAGCCCCTCCACAGGGTTAAGAGAGACCCAGTACTTC

j_call: TRBJ2-5
v_call: TRBV7-8
d_call: .
clone_size: .
cdr3_aa: CASSRQWGDQETQYF
cdr3_nt: TGTGCCAGCAGCCGACAGTGGGGGGATCAAGAGACCCAGTACTTC

j_call: TRBJ2-3
v_call: TRBV5-4
d_call: .
clone_size: once
cdr3_aa: CASSFGGTDTQYF
cdr3_nt: TGTGCCAGCAGCTTTGGGGGGACGGATACGCAGTATTTT

j_call: TRBJ2-2
v_call: TRBV9
d_call: .
clone_size: .
cdr3_aa: CASSLTDAGELFF
cdr3_nt: TGTGCCAGCAGCCTAACGGACGCCGGGGAGCTGTTTTTT

j_call: TRBJ2-1
v_call: TRBV7-9
d_call: TRBD2
clone_size: .
cdr3_aa: CASGAGLQRGHYNEQFF
cdr3_nt: TGTGCCAGCGGGGCAGGGCTCCAGCGGGGCCATTACAATGAGCAGTTCTTC

j_call: TRBJ1-5
v_call: TRBV19
d_call: .
clone_size: few
cdr3_aa: CASRESNQPQHF
cdr3_nt: TGTGCCAGTAGAGAAAGCAATCAGCCCCAGCATTTT

j_call: TRBJ2-7
v_call: TRBV7-6
d_call: .
clone_size: .
cdr3_aa: CASSLVANEQYF
cdr3_nt: TGTGCCAGCAGCTTAGTAGCAAACGAGCAGTACTTC

j_call: TRBJ2-1
v_call: TRBV7-6
d_call: TRBD2
clone_size: .
cdr3_aa: CASSLVGGGAGNEQFF
cdr3_nt: TGTGCCAGCAGCTTAGTGGGCGGGGGGGCCGGAAATGAGCAGTTCTTC

j_call: TRBJ2-3
v_call: TRBV28
d_call: .
clone_size: .
cdr3_aa: CASSLMGSTDTQYF
cdr3_nt: TGTGCCAGCAGTTTAATGGGCAGCACAGATACGCAGTATTTT

j_call: TRBJ2-6
v_call: TRBV2
d_call: .
clone_size: .
cdr3_aa: CASTGTPSGANVLTF
cdr3_nt: TGTGCCAGCACGGGCACCCCCTCTGGGGCCAACGTCCTGACTTTC

j_call: TRBJ1-6
v_call: TRBV11-2
d_call: .
clone_size: .
cdr3_aa: CASSSPSGSYNSPLHF
cdr3_nt: TGTGCCAGCAGCTCTCCGTCGGGTTCCTATAATTCACCCCTCCACTTT

j_call: TRBJ1-1
v_call: TRBV4-1
d_call: .
clone_size: .
cdr3_aa: CASSQGGFSNTEAFF
cdr3_nt: TGCGCCAGCAGCCAAGGTGGATTCTCGAACACTGAAGCTTTCTTT

j_call: TRBJ2-3
v_call: TRBV7-2
d_call: TRBD2
clone_size: .
cdr3_aa: CASTRGGVTDTQYF
cdr3_nt: TGTGCCAGCACCCGGGGAGGGGTTACAGATACGCAGTATTTT

j_call: TRBJ1-2
v_call: TRBV6-5
d_call: .
clone_size: .
cdr3_aa: CASSYSVSLYGYTF
cdr3_nt: TGTGCCAGCAGTTACAGCGTCTCCCTCTATGGCTACACCTTC

j_call: TRBJ2-1
v_call: TRBV14
d_call: .
clone_size: .
cdr3_aa: CASSRDSLDEQFF
cdr3_nt: TGTGCCAGCAGCCGAGACAGTCTCGATGAGCAGTTCTTC

j_call: TRBJ2-1
v_call: TRBV7-2
d_call: TRBD2
clone_size: .
cdr3_aa: CASSRGRRWTSGSGEQFF
cdr3_nt: TGTGCCAGCAGCCGGGGGCGCCGGTGGACTAGCGGGAGTGGTGAGCAGTTCTTC

j_call: TRBJ1-3
v_call: TRBV7-9
d_call: .
clone_size: .
cdr3_aa: CASSLGGRNAGNTIYF
cdr3_nt: TGTGCCAGCAGCTTAGGCGGAAGAAACGCTGGAAACACCATATATTTT

j_call: TRBJ2-5
v_call: TRBV7-6
d_call: .
clone_size: .
cdr3_aa: CASSFRYSQETQYF
cdr3_nt: TGTGCCAGCAGCTTCAGGTACAGCCAAGAGACCCAGTACTTC

j_call: TRBJ1-2
v_call: TRBV5-1
d_call: TRBD1
clone_size: few
cdr3_aa: CASSSGTGGLYGYTF
cdr3_nt: TGCGCCAGCAGCTCAGGGACAGGGGGTCTCTATGGCTACACCTTC

j_call: TRBJ2-5
v_call: TRBV30
d_call: .
clone_size: .
cdr3_aa: CAWSQERQETQYF
cdr3_nt: TGTGCCTGGAGTCAAGAGCGCCAAGAGACCCAGTACTTC

j_call: TRBJ1-1
v_call: TRBV28
d_call: .
clone_size: once
cdr3_aa: CASSSDGGIDTEAFF
cdr3_nt: TGTGCCAGCAGTTCGGACGGAGGTATTGACACTGAAGCTTTCTTT

j_call: TRBJ2-1
v_call: TRBV21-1
d_call: .
clone_size: .
cdr3_aa: CASSKSVFRSYNEQFF
cdr3_nt: TGTGCCAGCAGCAAATCGGTATTTCGCTCCTACAATGAGCAGTTCTTC

j_call: TRBJ2-3
v_call: TRBV7-8
d_call: .
clone_size: .
cdr3_aa: CASSPQGGTQYF
cdr3_nt: TGTGCCAGCAGCCCCCAGGGTGGTACGCAGTATTTT

j_call: TRBJ2-3
v_call: TRBV6-5
d_call: TRBD2
clone_size: .
cdr3_aa: CAIARTRGTDTQYF
cdr3_nt: TGTGCCATTGCGAGGACTAGGGGCACAGATACGCAGTATTTT

j_call: TRBJ1-3
v_call: TRBV18
d_call: .
clone_size: .
cdr3_aa: CASSPMGQGDSGNTIYF
cdr3_nt: TGTGCCAGCTCACCTATGGGGCAGGGCGACTCTGGAAACACCATATATTTT

j_call: TRBJ1-5
v_call: TRBV19
d_call: .
clone_size: .
cdr3_aa: CASSSGGASNQPQHF
cdr3_nt: TGTGCCAGTAGTAGTGGGGGGGCAAGCAATCAGCCCCAGCATTTT

j_call: TRBJ2-7
v_call: TRBV28
d_call: TRBD1
clone_size: .
cdr3_aa: CASGGQGAIVSYEQYF
cdr3_nt: TGTGCCAGCGGCGGACAGGGGGCGATCGTTTCCTACGAGCAGTACTTC

j_call: TRBJ2-7
v_call: TRBV29-1
d_call: TRBD1
clone_size: .
cdr3_aa: CSAQDRASYEQYF
cdr3_nt: TGCAGCGCCCAGGACAGGGCTTCCTACGAGCAGTACTTC

j_call: TRBJ2-7
v_call: TRBV28
d_call: .
clone_size: .
cdr3_aa: CASGLGYEQYF
cdr3_nt: TGTGCCAGCGGCCTCGGTTACGAGCAGTACTTC

j_call: TRBJ2-1
v_call: TRBV7-3
d_call: .
clone_size: .
cdr3_aa: CASSLNFGLGAGEQFF
cdr3_nt: TGTGCCAGCAGCTTAAACTTTGGACTCGGGGCGGGTGAGCAGTTCTTC

j_call: TRBJ1-3
v_call: TRBV5-1
d_call: .
clone_size: few
cdr3_aa: CASSPTPPQELSGNTIYF
cdr3_nt: TGCGCCAGCAGCCCGACCCCCCCACAGGAGCTCTCTGGAAACACCATATATTTT